The source of this T cell receptor (beta chain) is a study of spatial heterogeneity in lung cancer. Using its own MiXCR run on the 5' RACE reads, TCRdb lists one record per CDR3 protein. Of tens of thousands of distinct CDR3 sequences in the sample, around an eighth are singletons; the top ten hold 4.6%. The V and J ends lost 3 bases and 5 bases, in that order; junction bases with no gene match: 5. The CDR3 is made up of 14 amino acids. Time point in this sample: sample taken at primary tumor resection. Whole RNA obtained from tumor, nontumor lung or frozen PBMC underwent sequencing without sorting. The chain recombines TRBV12-3 or TRBV12-4 with TRBJ1-1; the match to TRBD1 covers 8 bases. Material: PBMCs, obtained at surgery. The receptor was isolated from a male donor with early-stage non-small cell lung cancer. The CDR3 bases are TGTGCCAGCAGTTTCCAGGGGGCAGAAACTGAAGCTTTCTTT. Its protein is CASSFQGAETEAFF.